This T cell receptor (beta chain) appears in the sequencing data of a study of sequential checkpoint blockade in melanoma. Study-level information: Both treatment sequences were followed by maintenance nivolumab. After nivolumab or ipilimumab alone, around 20 patients had week-13 rebiopsies. Findings and limits, study-wide: Rising tumor T-cell fraction and clonality meant about 30 times likelier benefit.

The germline V gene has CDR1 SGHAT and CDR2 FQDESV (reference sequence). CDR3 length: 15 residues. Unmatched junction bases numbered 7, after V lost 3 bases and J lost 4 bases. Treatment given: randomized to nivolumab then ipilimumab (arm A) or the reverse (arm B). Method: immunoSEQ multiplex PCR; TCRdb's copy keeps in-frame clones and lacks some. The sample records approximately 6,800 clones, roughly 20% being singletons. A few counts support this clone. Its antigen is not known. The source material was tumor tissue (inferred from file names), sampled from a patient given nivolumab and ipilimumab in sequence. The sequence was obtained from a human donor with melanoma. The rearrangement joins TRBV11-1 to TRBJ1-1; 8 nucleotides line up with TRBD1. The CDR3 here is CASSFHQGARTEAFF. The CDR3 DNA reads as TGTGCCAGCAGCTTCCATCAGGGGGCCCGCACTGAAGCTTTCTTT.